What follows describes a single T cell receptor (beta chain). This record belongs to a study of blood T cell repertoires in COVID-19. About the study: Whether acute or convalescent, the COVID-19 samples came from the United States, Italy and Spain. PBMCs, B-cell-depleted T cells, or T cells provided the cDNA or gDNA that made up the material.

CDR3 length: 14 residues. From germline, CDR1 is SGHRS and CDR2 YFSETQ. V lost 4 bases, J lost 4 bases, and 13 bases lay in between. Authors' data handling: Using reference gene primer amplification, nucleated cell counts were estimated. TCRdb keeps only in-frame clones here, not all; method: immunoSEQ multiplex PCR. The V and J calls and the clone size are those of that table, but D and trimming were determined from the DNA. The table has some 240,000 clones, around 90% seen once. Sequencing was performed on peripheral blood. The sequence came from a man aged 60 to 75 who had recovered from COVID-19. V usage is TRBV5-1 and J usage is TRBJ2-3; D not resolved. DNA for the CDR3: TGCGCCAGCAGCCCCACTTTGTCCGCAGATACGCAGTATTTT. Translated: CASSPTLSADTQYF.